This T cell receptor (beta chain) was captured by sequencing in a study of T cells in Graves' hyperthyroidism and ophthalmopathy. Overall study: Peripheral blood specimens were obtained at initial diagnosis, prior to any treatment. Study results and caveats: Blood samples included most of the expanded thyroid clonotypes exceeding 0.001.

Patients affected by ophthalmopathy presented a Clinical Activity Score of at least 3, a NOSPECS grade of at least 4, and disease duration below 3 months. Exclusion criteria comprised uncontrolled infection, other autoimmune disease, pregnancy or lactation. This clonotype was detected ten times or more. The antigen is not known. V was clipped by 1 base and J by 2 bases, with 16 bases between them. In germline, CDR1 is SQVTM, CDR2 ANQGSEA. This CDR3 has 16 amino acids. TCR beta CDR3 regions were amplified from RNA transcripts. RT-PCR in the first round (using the HTBI primer set) targeted the TCR CDR3. In TCRdb, the multiplex PCR reads were re-called with MiXCR into one record per CDR3 protein. The sample shows fewer than 750,000 distinct CDR3 sequences, around 15% of them seen only once.

The receptor was derived from a woman aged 50 to 60 with Graves' ophthalmopathy. The chain joins TRBV29-1 to TRBJ2-3; D is perhaps TRBD1 or TRBD2 (6 bases each). What was sequenced was blood. The CDR3 DNA reads TGCAGCGTTGAAGTGGGGGGCAGAGGACACACAGATACGCAGTATTTT. This codes for CSVEVGGRGHTDTQYF.